This T cell receptor beta chain comes out of a study of shared clonotypes between healthy human individuals. Study-level information: CD4 naive and memory got three plates each, CD8 naive two, CD8 memory one.

Findings and limits, study-wide: In contrast to clonotypes shared by all four donors, non-shared clonotypes had lower generation probabilities.

This CDR3 is 15 amino acids long. Germline CDR1 reads SGDLS; CDR2 reads YYNGEE. The ends were cut back, 0 bases at V and 0 bases at J, with 7 bases in the middle. The table lists this clone with a count of one. The antigen is undetermined. Assay used: immunoSEQ multiplex PCR; TCRdb lists only in-frame clones, some missing. The sample includes approximately 2,300,000 clones, around 92% of them seen just once. The chain joins TRBV9 to TRBJ2-1, with no clear D. The TCR comes from a man between 18 and 35 years old in good health. Some clones in this sample may be carry-over from other donors' samples. The specimen sequenced was naive CD4+ T cells from PBMCs. Subset here: CD45RA+ positively selected. The CDR3 coding sequence is TGTGCCAGCAGCGTAGTGATCAGCTCCTACAATGAGCAGTTCTTC. Translation gives CASSVVISSYNEQFF. The complete variable domain, with remaining parts taken from reference TRBV9 and TRBJ2-1, reads DSGVTQTPKHLITATGQRVTLRCSPRSGDLSVYWYQQSLDQGLQFLIQYYNGEERAKGNILERFSAQQFPDLHSELNLSSLELGDSALYFCASSVVISSYNEQFFGPGTRLTVL.